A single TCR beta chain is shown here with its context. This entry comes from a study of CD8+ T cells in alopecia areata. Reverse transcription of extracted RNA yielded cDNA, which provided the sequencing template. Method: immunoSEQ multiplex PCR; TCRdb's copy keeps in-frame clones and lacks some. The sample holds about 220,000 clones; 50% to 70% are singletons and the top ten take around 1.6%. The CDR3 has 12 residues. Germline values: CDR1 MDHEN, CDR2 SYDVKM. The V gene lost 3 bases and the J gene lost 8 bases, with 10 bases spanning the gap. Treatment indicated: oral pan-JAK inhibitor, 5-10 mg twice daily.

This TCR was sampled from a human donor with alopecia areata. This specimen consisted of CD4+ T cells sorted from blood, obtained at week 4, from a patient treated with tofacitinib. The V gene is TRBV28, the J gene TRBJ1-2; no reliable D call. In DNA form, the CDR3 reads TGTGCCAGCAGTTTTAAAAGGTTAGGCTACACCTTC. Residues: CASSFKRLGYTF.